A single sample gave rise to the 9 T cell receptor beta chains below, sequenced in a study of cytomegalovirus exposure and HLA in healthy donors. In the PCR, 60 Vbeta and 13 Jbeta primers were used. The table came from immunoSEQ multiplex PCR; TCRdb's copy has only in-frame clones and leaves some out. The sample comprises roughly 180,000 clones, 82% of which are singletons, and roughly 1.5% rests with the top ten. Sequenced material: PBMCs. The receptors were gathered from a male donor in good health and CMV-seronegative.

The V and J genes are TRBV11-2 and TRBJ1-2, with 10 bases identical to TRBD1. The trim removed 1 base at V and 6 bases at J, leaving 5 bases unmatched. The CDR3 is made up of 15 amino acids. Germline assignment: CDR1 SGHAT and CDR2 FQNNGV. The CDR3, as DNA: TGTGCCAGCAGCTTAGCTTGGGACAGGGGAGATGGCTACACCTTC. Encoded protein: CASSLAWDRGDGYTF.

This chain joins TRBV6-1 and TRBJ2-5; D is possibly TRBD2 (6 bases). Germline CDR1 MNHNS, CDR2 SASEGT. The CDR3 has 21 residues. V lost 0 bases and J lost 0, with 26 bases in between. CDR3: CASSEAPGQGGLSADQETQYF. The CDR3 DNA follows: TGTGCCAGCAGTGAAGCCCCGGGCCAGGGAGGTCTTAGCGCAGACCAAGAGACCCAGTACTTC.

J is TRBJ2-7 and V is TRBV4-1, with D possibly being TRBD1 (6 bases). The CDR3 spans 15 residues. In germline, CDR1 is MGHRA, CDR2 YSYEKL. V was trimmed by 0 bases and J by 2 bases, leaving 11 bases between them. CDR3 in amino acids: CASSQERQATYEQYF. Written as DNA, the CDR3 is TGCGCCAGCAGCCAAGAGAGACAGGCTACCTACGAGCAGTACTTC.

This chain joins TRBV28 and TRBJ1-1; no firm D call. In germline, CDR1 is MDHEN, CDR2 SYDVKM. This CDR3 spans 14 amino acids. V lost 3 bases to trimming and J lost 1 base, with 9 bases between them. CDR3 amino acids: CASSFRQRNTEAFF. The DNA of the CDR3 is TGTGCCAGCAGTTTCAGGCAGAGGAACACTGAAGCTTTCTTT.

The chain employs TRBV28 and TRBJ2-1; 8 bases fit TRBD2. The V segment lost 6 bases and the J segment 3 bases; nucleotides outside the gene matches: 7. Germline lookup yields CDR1 MDHEN and CDR2 SYDVKM. The CDR3 is 15 amino acids. CDR3 residues: CASSPREGFYNEQFF. The CDR3 bases are TGTGCCAGCAGCCCACGGGAGGGGTTCTACAATGAGCAGTTCTTC.

The chain combines TRBV10-2 with TRBJ1-2, with D perhaps TRBD1 (6 bases). This CDR3 comprises 16 residues. The germline CDR1 and CDR2 sequences are WSHSY and SAAADI. Deletions cut 3 bases from V and 0 bases from J, with 14 bases between. CDR3 sequence reads: CASSEGGPRANYGYTF. The CDR3 DNA is TGCGCCAGCAGTGAAGGGGGACCGAGAGCTAACTATGGCTACACCTTC.

The chain couples TRBV5-1 to TRBJ2-5, with 7 bases fitting TRBD2. V was clipped by 4 bases and J by 0 bases; unmatched bases: 3. The CDR3 has 14 amino acids. Per germline, CDR1 SGHRS and CDR2 YFSETQ. Written as DNA, the CDR3 is TGCGCCAGCAGCGGGGGACTAAACCAAGAGACCCAGTACTTC. The encoded protein is CASSGGLNQETQYF. Looking up the rest from reference TRBV5-1 and TRBJ2-5 gives the full variable domain: KAGVTQTPRYLIKTRGQQVTLSCSPISGHRSVSWYQQTPGQGLQFLFEYFSETQRNKGNFPGRFSGRQFSNSRSEMNVSTLELGDSALYLCASSGGLNQETQYFGPGTRLLVL.

This chain connects TRBV6-1 to TRBJ1-5, with D unresolved. Germline CDR1 and CDR2: MNHNS and SASEGT. This CDR3 spans 14 amino acids. The V end was cut by 3 bases, the J end by 7 bases, with 13 bases between. The CDR3 spells CASSDHRAGQPQHF. DNA of the CDR3: TGTGCCAGCAGTGATCACCGGGCGGGACAGCCCCAGCATTTT.

V usage is TRBV9 and J usage is TRBJ2-3; TRBD2 matches 7 bases. CDR3 length: 16 residues. CDR1 and CDR2 (germline): SGDLS, YYNGEE. With 2 bases clipped from V and 4 bases from J, the junction kept 10 bases outside the gene matches. CDR3 bases: TGTGCCAGCAGCGTGGGAGTCAGCGGGGTTTCAGATACGCAGTATTTT. Protein: CASSVGVSGVSDTQYF.